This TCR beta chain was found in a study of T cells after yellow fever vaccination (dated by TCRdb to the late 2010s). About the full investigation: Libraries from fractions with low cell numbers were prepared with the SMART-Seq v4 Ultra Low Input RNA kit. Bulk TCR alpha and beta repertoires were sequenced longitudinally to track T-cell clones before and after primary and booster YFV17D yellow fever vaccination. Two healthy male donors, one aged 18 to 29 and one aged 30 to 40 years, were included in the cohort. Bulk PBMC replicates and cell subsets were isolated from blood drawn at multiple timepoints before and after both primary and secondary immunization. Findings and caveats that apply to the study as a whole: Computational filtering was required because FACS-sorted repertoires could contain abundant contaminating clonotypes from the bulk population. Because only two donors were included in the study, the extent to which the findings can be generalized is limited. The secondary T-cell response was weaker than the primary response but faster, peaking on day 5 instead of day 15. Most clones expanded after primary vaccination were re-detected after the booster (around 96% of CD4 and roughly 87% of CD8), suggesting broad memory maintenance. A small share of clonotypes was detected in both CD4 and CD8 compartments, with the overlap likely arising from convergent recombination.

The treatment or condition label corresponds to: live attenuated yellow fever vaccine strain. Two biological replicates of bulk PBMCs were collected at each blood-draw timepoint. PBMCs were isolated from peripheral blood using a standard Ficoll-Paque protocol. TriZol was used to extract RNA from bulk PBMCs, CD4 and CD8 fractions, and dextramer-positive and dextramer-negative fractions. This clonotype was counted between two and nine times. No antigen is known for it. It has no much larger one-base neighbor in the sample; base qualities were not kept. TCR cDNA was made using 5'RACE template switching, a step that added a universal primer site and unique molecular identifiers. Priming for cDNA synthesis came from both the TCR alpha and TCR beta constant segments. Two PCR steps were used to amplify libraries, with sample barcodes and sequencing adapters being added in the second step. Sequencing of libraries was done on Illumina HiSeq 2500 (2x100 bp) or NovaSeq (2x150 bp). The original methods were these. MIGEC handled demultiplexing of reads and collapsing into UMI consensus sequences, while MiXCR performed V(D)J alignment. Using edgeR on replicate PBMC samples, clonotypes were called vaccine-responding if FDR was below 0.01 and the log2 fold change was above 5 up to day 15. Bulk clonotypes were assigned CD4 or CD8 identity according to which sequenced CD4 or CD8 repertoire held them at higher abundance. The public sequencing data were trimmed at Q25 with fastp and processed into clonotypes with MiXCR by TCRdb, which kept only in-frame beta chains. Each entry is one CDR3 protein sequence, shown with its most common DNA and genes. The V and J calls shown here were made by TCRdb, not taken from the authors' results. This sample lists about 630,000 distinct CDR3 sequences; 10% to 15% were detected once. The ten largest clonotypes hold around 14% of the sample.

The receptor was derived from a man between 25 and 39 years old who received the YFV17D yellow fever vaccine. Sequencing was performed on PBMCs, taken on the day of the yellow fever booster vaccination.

The sequenced DNA: TGTGCCAGCAGCCCCGCCACCGTTATAGCGGGGGGGGAGACCCAGTACTTC. This is translated as CASSPATVIAGGETQYF. The sequence is built from TRBV7-2 and TRBJ2-5, with 11 bases aligning to TRBD2. V is cut back by 5 bases and J by 5 bases, with 13 bases in the junction unmatched. Sequences SGHTA (CDR1) and FQGNSA (CDR2) are obtained from the germline V gene. Taken from cysteine to phenylalanine, the CDR3 has 17 residues. Only the CDR3 part of the read is kept: 51 bases, read in frame from the first base.